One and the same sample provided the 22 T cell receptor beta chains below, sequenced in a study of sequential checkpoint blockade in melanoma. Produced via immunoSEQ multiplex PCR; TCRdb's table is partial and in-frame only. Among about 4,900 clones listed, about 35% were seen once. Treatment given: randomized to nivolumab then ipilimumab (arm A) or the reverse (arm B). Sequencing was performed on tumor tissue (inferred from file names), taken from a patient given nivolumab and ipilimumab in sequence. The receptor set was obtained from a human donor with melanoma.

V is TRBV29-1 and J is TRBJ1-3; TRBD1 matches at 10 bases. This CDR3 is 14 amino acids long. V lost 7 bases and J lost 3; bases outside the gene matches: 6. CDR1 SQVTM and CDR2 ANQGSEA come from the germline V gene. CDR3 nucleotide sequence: TGCAGCGCTGGACAGGGGGTCCTTGGAAACACCATATATTTT. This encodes CSAGQGVLGNTIYF. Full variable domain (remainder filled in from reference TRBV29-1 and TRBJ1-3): SAVISQKPSRDICQRGTSLTIQCQVDSQVTMMFWYRQQPGQSLTLIATANQGSEATYESGFVIDKFPISRPNLTFSTLTVSNMSPEDSSIYLCSAGQGVLGNTIYFGEGSWLTVV.

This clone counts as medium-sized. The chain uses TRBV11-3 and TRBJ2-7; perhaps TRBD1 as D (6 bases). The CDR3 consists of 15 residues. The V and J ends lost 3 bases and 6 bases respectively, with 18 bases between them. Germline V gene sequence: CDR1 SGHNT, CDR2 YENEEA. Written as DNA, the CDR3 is TGTGCCAGCAGCTTCGGACAGACGACTACTTCCGAGCAGTACTTC. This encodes CASSFGQTTTSEQYF.

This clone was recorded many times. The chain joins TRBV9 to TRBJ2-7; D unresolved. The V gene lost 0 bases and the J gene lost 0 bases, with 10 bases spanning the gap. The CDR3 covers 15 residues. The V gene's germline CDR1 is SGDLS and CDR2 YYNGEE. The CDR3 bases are TGTGCCAGCAGCGTAGATGGGGTTCCCTCCTACGAGCAGTACTTC. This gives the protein CASSVDGVPSYEQYF.

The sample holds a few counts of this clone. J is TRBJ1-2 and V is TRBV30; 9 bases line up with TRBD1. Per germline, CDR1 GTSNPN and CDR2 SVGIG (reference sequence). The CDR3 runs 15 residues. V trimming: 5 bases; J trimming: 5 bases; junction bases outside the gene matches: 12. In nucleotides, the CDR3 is TGTGCCTGGCATTTTTCCGGGACAGGGCCGTATGGCTACACCTTC. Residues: CAWHFSGTGPYGYTF.

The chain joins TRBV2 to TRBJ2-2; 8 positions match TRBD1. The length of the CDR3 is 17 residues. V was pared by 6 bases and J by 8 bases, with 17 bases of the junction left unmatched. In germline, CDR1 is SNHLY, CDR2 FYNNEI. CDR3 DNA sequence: TGTGCCAGCAGCGCCTACGGACAGGGTCCTACCAGAGGGGAGCTGTTTTTT. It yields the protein CASSAYGQGPTRGELFF. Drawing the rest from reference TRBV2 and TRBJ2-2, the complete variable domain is EPEVTQTPSHQVTQMGQEVILRCVPISNHLYFYWYRQILGQKVEFLVSFYNNEISEKSEIFDDQFSVERPDGSNFTLKIRSTKLEDSAMYFCASSAYGQGPTRGELFFGEGSRLTVL.

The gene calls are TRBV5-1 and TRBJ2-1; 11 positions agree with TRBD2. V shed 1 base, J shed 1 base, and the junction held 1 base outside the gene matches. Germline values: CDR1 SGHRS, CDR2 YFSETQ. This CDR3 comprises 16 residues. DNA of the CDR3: TGCGCCAGCAGCTTGACTAGCGGGGGATCCTACAATGAGCAGTTCTTC. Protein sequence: CASSLTSGGSYNEQFF.

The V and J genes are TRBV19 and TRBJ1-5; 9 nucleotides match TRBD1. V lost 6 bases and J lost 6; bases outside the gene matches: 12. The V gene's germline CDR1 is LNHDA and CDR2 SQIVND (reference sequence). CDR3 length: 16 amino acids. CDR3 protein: CASSPRGQGESQPQHF. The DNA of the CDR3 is TGTGCCAGTAGCCCAAGGGGACAGGGAGAAAGTCAGCCCCAGCATTTT. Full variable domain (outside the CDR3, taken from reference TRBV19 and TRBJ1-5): DGGITQSPKYLFRKEGQNVTLSCEQNLNHDAMYWYRQDPGQGLRLIYYSQIVNDFQKGDIAEGYSVSREKKESFPLTVTSAQKNPTAFYLCASSPRGQGESQPQHFGDGTRLSIL.

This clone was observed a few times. CDR3 DNA: TGTGCCAGCAGCCTAGTAATTGGGACAGCCTACGAGCAGTACTTC. This translates into CASSLVIGTAYEQYF. The chain links TRBV7-7 to TRBJ2-7; 7 bases match TRBD1. Unmatched junction bases numbered 9, after V lost 5 bases and J lost 2 bases. The CDR3 extends over 15 amino acids. The V gene's germline CDR1 is SSHAT and CDR2 FNYEAQ (reference sequence).

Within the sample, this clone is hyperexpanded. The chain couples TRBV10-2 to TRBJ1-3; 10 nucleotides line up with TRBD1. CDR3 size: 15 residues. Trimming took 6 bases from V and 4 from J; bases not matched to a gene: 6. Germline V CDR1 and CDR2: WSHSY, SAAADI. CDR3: CASSRQGAWGNTIYF. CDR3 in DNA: TGCGCCAGCAGCCGACAGGGGGCCTGGGGAAACACCATATATTTT.

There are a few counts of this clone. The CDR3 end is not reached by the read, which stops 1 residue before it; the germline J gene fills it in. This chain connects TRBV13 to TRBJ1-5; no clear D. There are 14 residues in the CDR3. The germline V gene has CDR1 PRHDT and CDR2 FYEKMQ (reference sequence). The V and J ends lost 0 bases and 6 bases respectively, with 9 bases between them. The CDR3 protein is CASSLGGEGQPQHF. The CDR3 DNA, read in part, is TGTGCCAGCAGCTTAGGCGGGGAAGGTCAGCCCCAGCAT.

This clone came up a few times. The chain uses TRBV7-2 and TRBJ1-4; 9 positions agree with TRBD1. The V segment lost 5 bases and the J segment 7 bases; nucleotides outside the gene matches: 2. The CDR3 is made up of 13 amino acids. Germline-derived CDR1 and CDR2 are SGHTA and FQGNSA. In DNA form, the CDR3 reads TGTGCCAGCAGCCGGGACAGGGTTGAAAAACTGTTTTTT. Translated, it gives CASSRDRVEKLFF. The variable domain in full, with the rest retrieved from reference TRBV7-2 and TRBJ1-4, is GAGVSQSPSNKVTEKGKDVELRCDPISGHTALYWYRQSLGQGLEFLIYFQGNSAPDKSGLPSDRFSAERTGGSVSTLTIQRTQQEDSAVYLCASSRDRVEKLFFGSGTQLSVL.

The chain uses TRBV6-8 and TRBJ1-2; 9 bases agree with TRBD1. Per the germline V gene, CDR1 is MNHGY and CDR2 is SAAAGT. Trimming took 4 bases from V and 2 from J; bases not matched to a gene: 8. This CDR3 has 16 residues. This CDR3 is CASSSTKGQGNYGYTF. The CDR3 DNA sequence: TGTGCCAGCAGTTCGACGAAGGGACAGGGAAACTATGGCTACACCTTC.

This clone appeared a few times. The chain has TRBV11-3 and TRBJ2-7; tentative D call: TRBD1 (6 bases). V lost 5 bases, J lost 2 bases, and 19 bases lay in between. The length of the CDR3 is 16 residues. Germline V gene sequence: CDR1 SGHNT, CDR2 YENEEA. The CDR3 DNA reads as TGTGCCAGCAGCCCAGGGGCGGCCAGGGTGCCCTACGAGCAGTACTTC. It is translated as CASSPGAARVPYEQYF.

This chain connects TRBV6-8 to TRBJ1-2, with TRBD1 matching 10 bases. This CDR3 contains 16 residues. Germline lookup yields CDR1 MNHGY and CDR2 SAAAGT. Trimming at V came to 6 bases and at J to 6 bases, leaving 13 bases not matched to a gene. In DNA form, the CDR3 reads TGTGCCAGCAGCCCAAGTGGAGGGGACAGGGGAAATGGCTACACCTTC. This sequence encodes CASSPSGGDRGNGYTF.

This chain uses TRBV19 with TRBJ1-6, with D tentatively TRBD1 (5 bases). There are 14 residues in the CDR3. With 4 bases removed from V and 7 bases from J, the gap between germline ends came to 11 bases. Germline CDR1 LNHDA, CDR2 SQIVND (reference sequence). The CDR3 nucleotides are TGTGCCAGTAGTACAGGGTCCGTGAATTCACCCCTCCACTTT. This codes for CASSTGSVNSPLHF.

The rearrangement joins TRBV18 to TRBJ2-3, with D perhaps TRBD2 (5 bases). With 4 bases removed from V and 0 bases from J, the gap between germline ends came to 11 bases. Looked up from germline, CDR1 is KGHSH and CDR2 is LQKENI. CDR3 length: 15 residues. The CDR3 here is CASSLNRGSTDTQYF. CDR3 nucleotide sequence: TGTGCCAGCTCACTTAACCGGGGTAGCACAGATACGCAGTATTTT.

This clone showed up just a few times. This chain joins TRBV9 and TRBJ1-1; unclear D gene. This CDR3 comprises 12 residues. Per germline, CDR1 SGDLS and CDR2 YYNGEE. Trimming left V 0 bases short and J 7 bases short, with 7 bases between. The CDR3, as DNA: TGTGCCAGCAGCGTAGAGTTAGGTGAAGCTTTCTTT. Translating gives CASSVELGEAFF.

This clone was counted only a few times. The CDR3 protein is CASSDRDNYGYTF. CDR3 in DNA: TGTGCCAGCAGTGACAGAGATAACTATGGCTACACCTTC. V is TRBV6-8 and J is TRBJ1-2, with a tentative D call TRBD1 (5 bases). With 5 bases removed from V and 1 base from J, the gap between germline ends came to 8 bases. CDR1 and CDR2 from the germline V gene are MNHGY and SAAAGT. The CDR3 loop spans 13 amino acids.

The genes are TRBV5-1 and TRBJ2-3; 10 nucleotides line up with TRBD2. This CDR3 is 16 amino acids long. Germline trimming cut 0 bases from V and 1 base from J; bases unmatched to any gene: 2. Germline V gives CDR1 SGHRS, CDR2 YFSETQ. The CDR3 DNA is TGCGCCAGCAGCTTGGAGCTAGCGGGGGGCACAGATACGCAGTATTTT. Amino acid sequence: CASSLELAGGTDTQYF.

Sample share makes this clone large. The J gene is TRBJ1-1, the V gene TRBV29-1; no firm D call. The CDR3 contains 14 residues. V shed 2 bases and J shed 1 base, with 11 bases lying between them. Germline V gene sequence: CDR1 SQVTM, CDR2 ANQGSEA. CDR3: CSVEPPARNTEAFF. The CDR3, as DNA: TGCAGCGTTGAACCCCCCGCCCGGAACACTGAAGCTTTCTTT.

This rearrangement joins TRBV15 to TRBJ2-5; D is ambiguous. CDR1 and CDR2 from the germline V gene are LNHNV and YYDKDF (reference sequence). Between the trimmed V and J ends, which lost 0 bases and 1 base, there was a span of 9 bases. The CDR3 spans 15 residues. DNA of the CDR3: TGTGCCACCAGCAGAGATAAACTATCCCAAGAGACCCAGTACTTC. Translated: CATSRDKLSQETQYF.

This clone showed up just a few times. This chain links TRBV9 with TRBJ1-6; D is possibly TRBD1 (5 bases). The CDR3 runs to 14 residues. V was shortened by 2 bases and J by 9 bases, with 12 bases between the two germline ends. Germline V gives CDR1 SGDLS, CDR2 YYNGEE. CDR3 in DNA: TGTGCCAGCAGCGTGGGGGTCCAGGGTTCACCCCTCCACTTT. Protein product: CASSVGVQGSPLHF.